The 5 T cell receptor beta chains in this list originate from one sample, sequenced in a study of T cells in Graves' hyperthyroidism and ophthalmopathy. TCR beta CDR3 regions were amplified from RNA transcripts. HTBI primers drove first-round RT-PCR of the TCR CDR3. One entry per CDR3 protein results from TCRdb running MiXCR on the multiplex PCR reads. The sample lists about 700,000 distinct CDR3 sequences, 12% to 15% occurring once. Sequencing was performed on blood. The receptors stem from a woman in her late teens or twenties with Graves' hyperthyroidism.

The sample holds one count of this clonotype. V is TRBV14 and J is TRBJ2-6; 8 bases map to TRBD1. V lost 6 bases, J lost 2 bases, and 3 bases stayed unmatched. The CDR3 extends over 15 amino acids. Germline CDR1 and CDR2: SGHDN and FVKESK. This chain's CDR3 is CASRRTGTGANVLTF. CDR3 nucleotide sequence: TGTGCCAGCAGACGGACAGGGACTGGGGCCAACGTCCTGACTTTC.

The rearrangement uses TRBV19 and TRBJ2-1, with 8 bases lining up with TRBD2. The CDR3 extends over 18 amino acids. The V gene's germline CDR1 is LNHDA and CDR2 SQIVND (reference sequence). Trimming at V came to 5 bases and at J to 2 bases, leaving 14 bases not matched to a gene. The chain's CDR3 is CASSSTTASGSPYNEQFF. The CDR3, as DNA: TGTGCCAGTAGTTCCACCACGGCCAGCGGGAGCCCCTACAATGAGCAGTTCTTC.

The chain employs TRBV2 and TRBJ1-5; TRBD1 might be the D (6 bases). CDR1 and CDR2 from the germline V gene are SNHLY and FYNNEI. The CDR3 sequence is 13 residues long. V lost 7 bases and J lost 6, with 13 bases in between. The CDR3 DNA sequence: TGTGCCAGCATACAGGGCTTCGGTCAGCCCCAGCATTTT. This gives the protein CASIQGFGQPQHF.

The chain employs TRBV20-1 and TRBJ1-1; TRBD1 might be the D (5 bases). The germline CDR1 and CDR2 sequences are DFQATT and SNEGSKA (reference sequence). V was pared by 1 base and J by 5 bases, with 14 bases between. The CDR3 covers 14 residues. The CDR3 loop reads CSARGAGLGTEAFF. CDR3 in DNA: TGCAGTGCTAGAGGGGCGGGGCTGGGGACTGAAGCTTTCTTT.

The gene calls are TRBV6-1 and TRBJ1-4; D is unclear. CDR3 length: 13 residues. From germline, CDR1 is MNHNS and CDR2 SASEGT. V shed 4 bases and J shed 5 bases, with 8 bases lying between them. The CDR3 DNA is TGTGCCAGCAGTGTGGCAGAGAATGAAAAACTGTTTTTT. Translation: CASSVAENEKLFF.